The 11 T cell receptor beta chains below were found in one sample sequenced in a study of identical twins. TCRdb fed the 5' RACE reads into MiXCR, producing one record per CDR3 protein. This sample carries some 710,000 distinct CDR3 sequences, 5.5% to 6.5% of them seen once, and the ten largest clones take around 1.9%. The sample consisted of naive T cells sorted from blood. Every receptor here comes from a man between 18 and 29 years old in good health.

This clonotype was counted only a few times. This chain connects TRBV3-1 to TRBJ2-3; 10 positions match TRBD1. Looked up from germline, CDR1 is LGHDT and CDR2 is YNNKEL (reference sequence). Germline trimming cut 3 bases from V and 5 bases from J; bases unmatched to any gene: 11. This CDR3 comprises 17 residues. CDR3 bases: TGTGCCAGCAGCCAGAACCGGGACAGGGGATTTCGAGATACGCAGTATTTT. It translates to CASSQNRDRGFRDTQYF.

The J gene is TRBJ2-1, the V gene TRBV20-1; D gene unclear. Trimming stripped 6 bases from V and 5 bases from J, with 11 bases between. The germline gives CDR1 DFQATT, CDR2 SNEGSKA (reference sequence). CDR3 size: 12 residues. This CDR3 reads CSASDMNNEQFF. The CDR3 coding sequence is TGCAGTGCCAGTGACATGAACAATGAGCAGTTCTTC.

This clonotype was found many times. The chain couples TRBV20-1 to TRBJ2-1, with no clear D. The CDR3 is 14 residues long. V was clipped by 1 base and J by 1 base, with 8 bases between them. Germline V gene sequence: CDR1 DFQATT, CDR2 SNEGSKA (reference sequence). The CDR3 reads CSARGGLSYNEQFF. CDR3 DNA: TGCAGTGCTAGAGGTGGGTTATCCTACAATGAGCAGTTCTTC.

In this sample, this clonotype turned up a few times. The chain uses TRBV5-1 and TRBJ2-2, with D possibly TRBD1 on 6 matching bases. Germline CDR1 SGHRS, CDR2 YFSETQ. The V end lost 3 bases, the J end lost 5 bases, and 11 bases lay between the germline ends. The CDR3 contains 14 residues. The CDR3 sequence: CASSSRGSTGELFF. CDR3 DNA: TGCGCCAGCAGCTCCAGGGGATCGACCGGGGAGCTGTTTTTT.

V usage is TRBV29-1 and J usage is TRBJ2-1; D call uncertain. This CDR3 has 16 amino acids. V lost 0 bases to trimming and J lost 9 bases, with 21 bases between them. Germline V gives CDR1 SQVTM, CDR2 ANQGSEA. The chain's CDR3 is CSVEDEAGARNGEQFF. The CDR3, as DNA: TGCAGCGTTGAAGATGAGGCCGGTGCGCGGAACGGTGAGCAGTTCTTC.

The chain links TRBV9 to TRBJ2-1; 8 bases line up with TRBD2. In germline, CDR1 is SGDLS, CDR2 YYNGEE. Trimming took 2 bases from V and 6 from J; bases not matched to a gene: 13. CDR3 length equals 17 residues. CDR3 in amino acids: CASSVPREGGRSNEQFF. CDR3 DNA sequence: TGTGCCAGCAGCGTGCCCCGGGAGGGCGGGAGGAGCAATGAGCAGTTCTTC.

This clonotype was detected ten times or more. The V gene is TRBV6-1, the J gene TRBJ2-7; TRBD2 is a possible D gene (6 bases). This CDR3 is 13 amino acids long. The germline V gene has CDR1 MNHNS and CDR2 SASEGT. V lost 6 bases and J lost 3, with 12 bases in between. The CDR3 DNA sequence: TGTGCCAGCAGCGGGACTCCCAGCTACGAGCAGTACTTC. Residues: CASSGTPSYEQYF.

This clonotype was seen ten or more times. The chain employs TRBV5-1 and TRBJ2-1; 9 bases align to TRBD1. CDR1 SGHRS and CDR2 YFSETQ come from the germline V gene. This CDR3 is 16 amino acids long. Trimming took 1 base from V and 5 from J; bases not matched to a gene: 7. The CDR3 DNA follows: TGCGCCAGCAGCTTGAGGGGGGACAGGGTAGACAATGAGCAGTTCTTC. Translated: CASSLRGDRVDNEQFF.

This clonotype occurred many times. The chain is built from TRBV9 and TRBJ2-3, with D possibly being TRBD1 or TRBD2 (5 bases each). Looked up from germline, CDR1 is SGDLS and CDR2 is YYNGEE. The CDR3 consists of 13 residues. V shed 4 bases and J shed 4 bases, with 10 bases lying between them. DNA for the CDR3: TGTGCCAGCAGCCCCTTGGGGGCAGATACGCAGTATTTT. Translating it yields CASSPLGADTQYF.

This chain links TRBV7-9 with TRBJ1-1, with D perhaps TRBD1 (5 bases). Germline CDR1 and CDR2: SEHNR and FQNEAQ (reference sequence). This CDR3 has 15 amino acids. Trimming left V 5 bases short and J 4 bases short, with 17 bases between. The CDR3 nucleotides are TGTGCCAGCAGCCCCCTCAGGCAGGGACCCACTGAAGCTTTCTTT. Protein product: CASSPLRQGPTEAFF.

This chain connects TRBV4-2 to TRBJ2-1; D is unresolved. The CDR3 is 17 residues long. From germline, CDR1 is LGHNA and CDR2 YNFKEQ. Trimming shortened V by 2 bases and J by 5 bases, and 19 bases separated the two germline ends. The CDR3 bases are TGTGCCAGCAGCCAAATCATGGGGTCTTCGGGCAACAATGAGCAGTTCTTC. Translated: CASSQIMGSSGNNEQFF.